Detailed here is one T cell receptor (beta chain). Its target is not known. This sample was taken from a study of T cell responses to AZD1222 COVID-19 vaccine. Looked up from germline, CDR1 is SNHLY and CDR2 is FYNNEI. V trimming: 6 bases; J trimming: 0 bases; junction bases outside the gene matches: 6. The CDR3 length is 17 residues. Profiling relied on immunoSEQ multiplex PCR, and the TCRdb table lists in-frame clones only, not all of them. This sample has about 130,000 clones, with almost 85% found just once. Whole-study findings and limits: Repertoires were sampled only after the peak T cell response. Spike-specific TCR depth and breadth grew after two AZD1222 doses.

The sequence derives from an adult who received the MenACWY meningococcal vaccine as a control. The sample consisted of peripheral blood, taken 28 days after the second dose of the MenACWY control vaccine. This chain joins TRBV2 and TRBJ2-3; TRBD2 agrees at 13 bases. The CDR3 spells CASRLTSGRFSTDTQYF. In nucleotides, the CDR3 is TGTGCCAGCAGATTGACTAGCGGGAGGTTTAGCACAGATACGCAGTATTTT. Variable domain in full (rest from reference TRBV2 and TRBJ2-3): EPEVTQTPSHQVTQMGQEVILRCVPISNHLYFYWYRQILGQKVEFLVSFYNNEISEKSEIFDDQFSVERPDGSNFTLKIRSTKLEDSAMYFCASRLTSGRFSTDTQYFGPGTRLTVL.